This T cell receptor (beta chain) was profiled in a study of blood T cell repertoires in COVID-19. The count of this clone is one. Sequencing used immunoSEQ multiplex PCR; TCRdb keeps in-frame clones, though not all of them. Of fewer than 300,000 clones listed, just over 85% are singletons. The CDR3 runs to 15 residues. Trimming took 6 bases from V and 3 from J; bases not matched to a gene: 8. In germline, CDR1 is MNHEY, CDR2 SVGAGI. This receptor was identified in a man aged 45-65 years with COVID-19, enrolled during active disease. V and J are TRBV6-5 and TRBJ1-5; TRBD1 aligns across 7 bases. Sequencing used peripheral blood. The CDR3 region is CASRRGQENNQPQHF. CDR3 nucleotides: TGTGCCAGCAGGAGAGGACAGGAAAACAATCAGCCCCAGCATTTT.